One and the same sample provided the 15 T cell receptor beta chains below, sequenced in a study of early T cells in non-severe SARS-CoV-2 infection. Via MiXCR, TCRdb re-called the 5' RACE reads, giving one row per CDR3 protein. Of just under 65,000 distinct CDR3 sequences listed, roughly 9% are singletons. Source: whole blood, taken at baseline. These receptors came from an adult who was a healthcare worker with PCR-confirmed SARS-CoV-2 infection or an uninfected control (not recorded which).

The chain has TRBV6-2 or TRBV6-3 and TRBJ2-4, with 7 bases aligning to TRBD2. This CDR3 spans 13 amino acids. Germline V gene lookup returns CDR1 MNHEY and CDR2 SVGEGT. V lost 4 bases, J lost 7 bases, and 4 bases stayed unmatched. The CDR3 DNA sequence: TGTGCCAGCAGTTTAGCGGGCGGCAACATTCAGTACTTC. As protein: CASSLAGGNIQYF.

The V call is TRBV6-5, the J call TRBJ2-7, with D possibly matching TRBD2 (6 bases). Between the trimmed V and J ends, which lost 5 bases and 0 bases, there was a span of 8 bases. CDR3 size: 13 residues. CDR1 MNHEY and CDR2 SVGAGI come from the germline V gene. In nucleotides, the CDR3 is TGTGCCAGCAGTGGGGACTTCTCCTACGAGCAGTACTTC. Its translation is CASSGDFSYEQYF.

The CDR3 bases are TGTGCCAGCAGCGTAGGTCCAGCGGGAGTCACAGATACGCAGTATTTT. This sequence encodes CASSVGPAGVTDTQYF. V and J are TRBV9 and TRBJ2-3; 8 nucleotides align to TRBD2. CDR1 is SGDLS and CDR2 is YYNGEE in the germline V gene. Germline trimming cut 0 bases from V and 2 bases from J; bases unmatched to any gene: 5. The CDR3 covers 16 residues.

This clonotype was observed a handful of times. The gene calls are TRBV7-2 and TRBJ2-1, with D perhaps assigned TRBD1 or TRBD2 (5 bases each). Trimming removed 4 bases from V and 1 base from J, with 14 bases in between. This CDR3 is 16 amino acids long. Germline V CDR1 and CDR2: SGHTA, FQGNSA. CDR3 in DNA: TGTGCCAGCAGCTATGCCGGGACGGATTCCTACAATGAGCAGTTCTTC. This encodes CASSYAGTDSYNEQFF.

The CDR3 DNA follows: TGTGCCAGCAGCCTGTGGACAGCCACAGATACGCAGTATTTT. Translation: CASSLWTATDTQYF. The chain carries TRBV5-4 and TRBJ2-3; the D gene is possibly TRBD1 (6 bases). Deletions cut 4 bases from V and 2 bases from J, with 11 bases between. The CDR3 extends over 14 amino acids. CDR1 and CDR2 from the germline V gene are SGHNT and YYREEE (reference sequence).

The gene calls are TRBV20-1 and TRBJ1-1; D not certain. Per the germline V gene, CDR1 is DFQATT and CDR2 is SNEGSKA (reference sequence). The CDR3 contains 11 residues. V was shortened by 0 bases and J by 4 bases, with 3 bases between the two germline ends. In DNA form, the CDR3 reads TGCAGTGCTAGAGATCGCACTGAAGCTTTCTTT. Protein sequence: CSARDRTEAFF.

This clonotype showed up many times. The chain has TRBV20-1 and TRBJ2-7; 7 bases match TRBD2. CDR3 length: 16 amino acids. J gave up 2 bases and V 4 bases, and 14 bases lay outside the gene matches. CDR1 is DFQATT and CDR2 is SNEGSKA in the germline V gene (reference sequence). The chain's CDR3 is CSANSALEGGAYEQYF. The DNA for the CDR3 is TGCAGTGCTAACTCCGCTCTCGAGGGAGGGGCCTACGAGCAGTACTTC.

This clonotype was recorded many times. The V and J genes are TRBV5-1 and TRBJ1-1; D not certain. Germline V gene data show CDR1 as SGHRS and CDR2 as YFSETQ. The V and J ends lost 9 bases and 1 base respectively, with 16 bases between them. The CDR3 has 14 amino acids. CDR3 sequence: CATRTGSQNTEAFF. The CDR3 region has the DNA TGCGCCACTCGGACGGGTAGCCAGAACACTGAAGCTTTCTTT.

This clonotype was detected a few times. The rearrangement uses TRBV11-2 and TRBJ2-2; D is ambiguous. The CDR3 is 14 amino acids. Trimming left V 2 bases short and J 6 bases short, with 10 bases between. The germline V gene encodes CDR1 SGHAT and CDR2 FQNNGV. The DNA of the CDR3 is TGTGCCAGCAGCTTACTAGGGCCTGCCGGGGAGCTGTTTTTT. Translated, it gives CASSLLGPAGELFF.

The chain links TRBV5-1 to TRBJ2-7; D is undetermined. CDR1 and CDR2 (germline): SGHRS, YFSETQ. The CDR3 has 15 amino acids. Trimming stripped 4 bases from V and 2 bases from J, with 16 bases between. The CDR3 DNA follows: TGCGCCAGCAGCGCGGCATCAGGAGTCACCTACGAGCAGTACTTC. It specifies CASSAASGVTYEQYF.

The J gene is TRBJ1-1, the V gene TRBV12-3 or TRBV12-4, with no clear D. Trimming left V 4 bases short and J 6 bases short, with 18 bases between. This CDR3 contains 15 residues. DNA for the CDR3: TGTGCCAGCAGTTCCCTTGGTAAGGGAACCGCTGAAGCTTTCTTT. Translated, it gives CASSSLGKGTAEAFF.

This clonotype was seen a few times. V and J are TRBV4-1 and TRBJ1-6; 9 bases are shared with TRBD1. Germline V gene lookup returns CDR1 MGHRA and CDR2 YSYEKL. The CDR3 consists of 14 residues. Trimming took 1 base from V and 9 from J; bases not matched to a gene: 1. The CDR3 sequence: CASSQAGQGSPLHF. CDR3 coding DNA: TGCGCCAGCAGCCAAGCGGGACAGGGTTCACCCCTCCACTTT.

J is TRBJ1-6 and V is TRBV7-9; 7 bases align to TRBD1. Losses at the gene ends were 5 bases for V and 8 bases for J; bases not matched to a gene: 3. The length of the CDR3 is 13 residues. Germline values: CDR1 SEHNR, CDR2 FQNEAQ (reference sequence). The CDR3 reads CASSVTGDSPLHF. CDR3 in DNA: TGTGCCAGCAGCGTTACAGGGGATTCACCCCTCCACTTT.

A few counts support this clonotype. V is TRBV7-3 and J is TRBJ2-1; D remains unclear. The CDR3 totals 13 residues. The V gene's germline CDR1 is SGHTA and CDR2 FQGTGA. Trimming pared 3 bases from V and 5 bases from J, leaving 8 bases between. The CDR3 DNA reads TGTGCCAGCAGCTTGGGCCCAAACAATGAGCAGTTCTTC. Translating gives CASSLGPNNEQFF. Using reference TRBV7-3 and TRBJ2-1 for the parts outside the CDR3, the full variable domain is GAGVSQTPSNKVTEKGKYVELRCDPISGHTALYWYRQSLGQGPEFLIYFQGTGAADDSGLPNDRFFAVRPEGSVSTLKIQRTERGDSAVYLCASSLGPNNEQFFGPGTRLTVL.

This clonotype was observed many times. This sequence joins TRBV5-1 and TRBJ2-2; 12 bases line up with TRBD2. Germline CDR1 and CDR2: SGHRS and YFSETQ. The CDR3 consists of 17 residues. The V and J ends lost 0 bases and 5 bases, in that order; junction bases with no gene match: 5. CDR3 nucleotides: TGCGCCAGCAGCTTGGGGGACGGACTAGCGGGAACCGGGGAGCTGTTTTTT. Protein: CASSLGDGLAGTGELFF.